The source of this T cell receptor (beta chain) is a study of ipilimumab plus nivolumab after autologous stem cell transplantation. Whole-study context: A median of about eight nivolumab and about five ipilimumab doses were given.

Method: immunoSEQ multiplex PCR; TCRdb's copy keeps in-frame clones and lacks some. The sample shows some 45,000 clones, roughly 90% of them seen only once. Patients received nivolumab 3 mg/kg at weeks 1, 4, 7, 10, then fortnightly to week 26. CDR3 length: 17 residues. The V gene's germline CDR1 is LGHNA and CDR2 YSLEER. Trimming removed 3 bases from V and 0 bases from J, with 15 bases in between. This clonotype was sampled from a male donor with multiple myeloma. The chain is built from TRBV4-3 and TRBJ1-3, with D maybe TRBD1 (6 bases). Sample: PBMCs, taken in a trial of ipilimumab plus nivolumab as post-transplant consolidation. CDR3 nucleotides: TGCGCCAGCAGCCACCAGGGGACGGCCCTCTCTGGAAACACCATATATTTT. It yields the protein CASSHQGTALSGNTIYF.